This record looks at one T cell receptor (beta chain) sequence and its context. Trimming shortened V by 2 bases and J by 2 bases, and 9 bases separated the two germline ends. Germline V gene data show CDR1 as LGHDT and CDR2 as YNNKEL (reference sequence). The CDR3 loop spans 14 amino acids. Documented treatment: roughly 18 received Ad26.COV2.S at low or high dose, single or two shots; several received placebo; per-sample allocation not given. Day 63 following the first vaccine or placebo injection was when the samples were taken. This entry comes from a study of Ad26.COV2.S vaccination and SARS-CoV-2 variants. The wider study: Donor was assigned to the Ad26.COV2.S arm of trial COV1001.

Here immunoSEQ multiplex PCR was the method, and the copy in TCRdb shows in-frame clones only, minus some. The sample has hundreds of thousands of clones, around 90% seen once. Specimen: peripheral blood, collected in a trial of Ad26.COV2.S vaccine versus placebo. The genes are TRBV3-1 (or the pseudogene TRBV3-2) and TRBJ1-2; TRBD1 might be the D (5 bases). The TCR comes from a person between 18 and 65 years old who received the Ad26.COV2.S COVID-19 vaccine or a placebo. The CDR3 DNA sequence: TGTGCCAGCAGCCAACGACAGCCGAACTATGGCTACACCTTC. As protein: CASSQRQPNYGYTF.